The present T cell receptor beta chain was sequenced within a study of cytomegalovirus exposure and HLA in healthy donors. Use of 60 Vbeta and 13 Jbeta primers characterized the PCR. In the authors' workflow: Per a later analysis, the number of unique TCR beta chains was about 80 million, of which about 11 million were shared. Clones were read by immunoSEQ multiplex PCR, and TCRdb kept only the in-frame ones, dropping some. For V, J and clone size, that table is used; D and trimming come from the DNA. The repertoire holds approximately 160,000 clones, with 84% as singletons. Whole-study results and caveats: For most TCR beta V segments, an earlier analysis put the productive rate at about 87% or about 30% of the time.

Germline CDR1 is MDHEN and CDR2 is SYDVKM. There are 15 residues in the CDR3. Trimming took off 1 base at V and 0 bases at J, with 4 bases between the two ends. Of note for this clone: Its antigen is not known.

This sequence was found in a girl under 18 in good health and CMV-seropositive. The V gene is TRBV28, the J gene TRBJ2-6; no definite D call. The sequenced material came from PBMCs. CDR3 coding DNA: TGTGCCAGCAGTTTATATAGCTCTGGGGCCAACGTCCTGACTTTC. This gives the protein CASSLYSSGANVLTF.